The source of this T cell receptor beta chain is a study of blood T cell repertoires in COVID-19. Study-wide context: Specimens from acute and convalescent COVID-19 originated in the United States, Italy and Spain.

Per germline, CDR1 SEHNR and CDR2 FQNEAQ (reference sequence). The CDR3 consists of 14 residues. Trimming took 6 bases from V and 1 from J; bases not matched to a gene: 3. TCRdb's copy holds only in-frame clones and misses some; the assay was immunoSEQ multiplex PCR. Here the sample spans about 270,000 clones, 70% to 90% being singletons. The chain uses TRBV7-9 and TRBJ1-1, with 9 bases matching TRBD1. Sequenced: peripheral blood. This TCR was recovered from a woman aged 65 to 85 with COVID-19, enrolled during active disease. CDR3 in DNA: TGTGCCAGCAGTATACAGGGGGCGAACACTGAAGCTTTCTTT. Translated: CASSIQGANTEAFF.